The 9 T cell receptor beta chains listed next were all sequenced from one sample in a study of blood T cell repertoires in COVID-19. Profiling relied on immunoSEQ multiplex PCR, and the TCRdb table lists in-frame clones only, not all of them. Of about 320,000 clones in the sample, around 85% were seen once. The specimen sequenced was PBMCs or T cells enriched from blood (not recorded which). Receptor source: a woman aged 25-40 years who had been exposed to COVID-19.

The chain is built from TRBV7-3 and TRBJ2-7; a possible D gene is TRBD1 (6 bases). V lost 3 bases and J 0 bases, leaving 12 bases between the germline ends. CDR3 length: 15 amino acids. Per germline, CDR1 SGHTA and CDR2 FQGTGA. CDR3 in DNA: TGTGCCAGCAGCTTTCAGGGGTCGAGCTCCTACGAGCAGTACTTC. This sequence encodes CASSFQGSSSYEQYF.

This clone appeared a single time. The chain has TRBV6-5 and TRBJ2-7, with D possibly TRBD1 on 6 matching bases. Germline CDR1 and CDR2: MNHEY and SVGAGI. Trimming removed 5 bases from V and 3 bases from J, with 8 bases in between. This CDR3 contains 12 residues. CDR3 in DNA: TGTGCCAGCAGTATGACAGGCTACGAGCAGTACTTC. It yields the protein CASSMTGYEQYF.

This clone was seen a handful of times. The chain recombines TRBV9 with TRBJ1-2; no definite D call. Germline assignment: CDR1 SGDLS and CDR2 YYNGEE. The V and J ends lost 0 bases and 8 bases respectively, with 11 bases between them. This CDR3 is 13 amino acids long. The CDR3 loop is CASSVGGRQGYTF. The CDR3 nucleotides are TGTGCCAGCAGCGTAGGAGGTCGCCAGGGCTACACCTTC. Full variable domain (missing parts from reference TRBV9 and TRBJ1-2): DSGVTQTPKHLITATGQRVTLRCSPRSGDLSVYWYQQSLDQGLQFLIQYYNGEERAKGNILERFSAQQFPDLHSELNLSSLELGDSALYFCASSVGGRQGYTFGSGTRLTVV.

V gene TRBV4-3 combines with J gene TRBJ1-2, with D possibly TRBD1 on 5 matching bases. The CDR3 totals 16 residues. CDR1 LGHNA and CDR2 YSLEER come from the germline V gene. Trimming cost V 0 bases and J 0 bases, with 11 bases left between them. DNA for the CDR3: TGCGCCAGCAGCCAAGATCTAGACAGCTCTAACTATGGCTACACCTTC. Residues: CASSQDLDSSNYGYTF.

This clone was detected only once. The rearrangement uses TRBV10-3 and TRBJ1-2; D remains unclear. The CDR3 is 17 amino acids. Trimming cost V 3 bases and J 4 bases, with 21 bases left between them. Germline V gene data show CDR1 as ENHRY and CDR2 as SYGVKD. Here the CDR3 DNA reads TGTGCCATCAGTGAAGTAGAAAGACTTTCGGCAGCCTATGGCTACACCTTC. It codes for CAISEVERLSAAYGYTF.

V is TRBV2 and J is TRBJ2-5, with D possibly TRBD2 on 7 matching bases. Trimming stripped 8 bases from V and 1 base from J, with 11 bases between. The CDR3 contains 13 residues. Looked up from germline, CDR1 is SNHLY and CDR2 is FYNNEI. Here the CDR3 reads CASGGDTQETQYF. The CDR3 coding sequence is TGTGCCAGCGGGGGGGACACCCAAGAGACCCAGTACTTC.

This chain links TRBV5-1 with TRBJ1-6; a possible D gene is TRBD1 (5 bases). Per germline, CDR1 SGHRS and CDR2 YFSETQ. V was pared by 2 bases and J by 8 bases, with 14 bases between. The CDR3 contains 15 residues. In DNA form, the CDR3 reads TGCGCCAGCAGCTTAGTCAGCAGGGCCGATTCACCCCTCCACTTT. It yields the protein CASSLVSRADSPLHF.

The V call is TRBV9, the J call TRBJ2-7; 9 bases are a match to TRBD1. The CDR3 has 15 amino acids. CDR1 SGDLS and CDR2 YYNGEE come from the germline V gene. The J segment lost 1 base and the V segment lost 0 bases, leaving 2 bases of the junction unmatched. The CDR3 protein is CASSVEGQGSYEQYF. The DNA for the CDR3 is TGTGCCAGCAGCGTAGAGGGACAGGGATCCTACGAGCAGTACTTC.

The rearrangement joins TRBV4-1 to TRBJ1-2; D might be TRBD1 (5 bases). The CDR3 runs 14 residues. Germline-derived CDR1 and CDR2 are MGHRA and YSYEKL. V was trimmed by 0 bases and J by 4 bases, leaving 9 bases between them. The CDR3 DNA sequence: TGCGCCAGCAGCCAAGATCGGGGGTTCTATGGCTACACCTTC. Its protein is CASSQDRGFYGYTF.